A single sample is the source of the 21 T cell receptor beta chains below, sequenced in a study of T cell clones after liver transplantation. Generated by immunoSEQ multiplex PCR, the TCRdb table keeps only in-frame clones and is missing some. Counted here are tens of thousands of clones, approximately 77% occurring once; the ten biggest clones make up around 9.7%. The source material was CD4+ T cells from blood, sampled at the 22-month timepoint. These TCRs come from a human patient who received a liver transplant. Some T cells may be provided by the graft donor.

The chain couples TRBV10-2 to TRBJ1-1; D unresolved. Germline V gives CDR1 WSHSY, CDR2 SAAADI. Trimming took 4 bases from V and 2 from J, leaving 11 bases between them. The CDR3 loop spans 14 amino acids. CDR3 protein: CASSVDYPNTEAFF. CDR3 DNA: TGCGCCAGCAGTGTCGACTACCCAAACACTGAAGCTTTCTTT.

The V call is TRBV9, the J call TRBJ2-3; D might be TRBD2 (6 bases). CDR1 and CDR2 from the germline V gene are SGDLS and YYNGEE. V was cut by 4 bases and J by 2 bases, with 17 bases left in between. CDR3 size: 16 residues. CDR3 sequence (DNA): TGTGCCAGCAGCCCACCACCGGGACTTTTCACAGATACGCAGTATTTT. This gives the protein CASSPPPGLFTDTQYF. The whole variable domain, filled in from reference TRBV9 and TRBJ2-3, reads DSGVTQTPKHLITATGQRVTLRCSPRSGDLSVYWYQQSLDQGLQFLIQYYNGEERAKGNILERFSAQQFPDLHSELNLSSLELGDSALYFCASSPPPGLFTDTQYFGPGTRLTVL.

This sequence joins TRBV28 and TRBJ1-1; D is ambiguous. Trimming pared 5 bases from V and 7 bases from J, leaving 11 bases between. The CDR3 is 12 amino acids. Germline CDR1 reads MDHEN; CDR2 reads SYDVKM. The CDR3 nucleotides are TGTGCCAGCAGTCCTTCAGAATATGAAGCTTTCTTT. Translating it yields CASSPSEYEAFF. Full variable domain (outside the CDR3, taken from reference TRBV28 and TRBJ1-1): DVKVTQSSRYLVKRTGEKVFLECVQDMDHENMFWYRQDPGLGLRLIYFSYDVKMKEKGDIPEGYSVSREKKERFSLILESASTNQTSMYLCASSPSEYEAFFGQGTRLTVV.

The chain has TRBV29-1 and TRBJ2-7, with D tentatively TRBD1 or TRBD2 (7 bases each). Between the trimmed V and J ends, which lost 6 bases and 5 bases, there was a span of 20 bases. This CDR3 spans 14 amino acids. Germline V lookup: CDR1 SQVTM, CDR2 ANQGSEA. The CDR3 DNA follows: TGCAGCGTGGGGGGGGTAACAGGGGCCGACGAGCAGTACTTC. Its translation: CSVGGVTGADEQYF.

A few counts support this clone. This chain uses TRBV4-1 with TRBJ2-3; 10 nucleotides line up with TRBD2. There are 18 residues in the CDR3. From germline, CDR1 is MGHRA and CDR2 YSYEKL. V lost 0 bases and J lost 6; bases outside the gene matches: 12. CDR3 in amino acids: CASSQDAASGGPRDTQYF. For the CDR3, the DNA is TGCGCCAGCAGCCAAGACGCGGCTAGCGGGGGACCCAGGGATACGCAGTATTTT.

The V gene is TRBV5-1, the J gene TRBJ1-4; D remains unclear. Trimming pared 4 bases from V and 8 bases from J, leaving 12 bases between. CDR1 is SGHRS and CDR2 is YFSETQ in the germline V gene. There are 13 residues in the CDR3. The CDR3 sequence: CASSKTDGEKLFF. CDR3 in DNA: TGCGCCAGCAGCAAAACGGACGGAGAAAAACTGTTTTTT.

This clone has more than one count but fewer than ten. This CDR3 is CASSPSSTQETQYF. DNA of the CDR3: TGTGCCAGCTCACCGTCTTCTACCCAAGAGACCCAGTACTTC. This chain connects TRBV18 to TRBJ2-5, with D hard to call. This CDR3 spans 14 amino acids. V was pared by 3 bases and J by 1 base, with 9 bases between. Germline CDR1 and CDR2: KGHSH and LQKENI. Combining the CDR3 with reference TRBV18 and TRBJ2-5 gives the whole variable domain NAGVMQNPRHLVRRRGQEARLRCSPMKGHSHVYWYRQLPEEGLKFMVYLQKENIIDESGMPKERFSAEFPKEGPSILRIQQVVRGDSAAYFCASSPSSTQETQYFGPGTRLLVL.

The rearrangement joins TRBV6-1 to TRBJ1-2, with D perhaps matching TRBD1 (5 bases). V was clipped by 2 bases and J by 0 bases, with 16 bases between them. Germline loops: CDR1 MNHNS, CDR2 SASEGT. This CDR3 is 17 amino acids long. The CDR3, as DNA: TGTGCCAGCAGTGAATATTATGGGACCGACTCTAACTATGGCTACACCTTC. Protein product: CASSEYYGTDSNYGYTF.

The chain links TRBV18 to TRBJ2-2, with D possibly being TRBD1 or TRBD2 (5 bases each). The CDR3 has 15 amino acids. Germline V CDR1 and CDR2: KGHSH, LQKENI. V lost 3 bases, J lost 4 bases, and 12 bases lay in between. The CDR3 DNA follows: TGTGCCAGCTCACCGACAGAGGGGTCCACCGGGGAGCTGTTTTTT. Encoded protein: CASSPTEGSTGELFF.

V is TRBV11-3 and J is TRBJ2-7, with D unclear. The CDR3 runs 14 residues. Germline V gene data show CDR1 as SGHNT and CDR2 as YENEEA. The V and J ends lost 6 bases and 0 bases respectively, with 12 bases between them. This chain's CDR3 is CASSYGPTSYEQYF. The CDR3 bases are TGTGCCAGCAGTTACGGACCAACCTCCTACGAGCAGTACTTC.

The chain recombines TRBV29-1 with TRBJ2-5, with D tentatively TRBD1 or TRBD2 (5 bases each). Germline loops: CDR1 SQVTM, CDR2 ANQGSEA. The V end lost 7 bases, the J end lost 4 bases, and 10 bases lay between the germline ends. This CDR3 is built from 11 residues. Here the CDR3 DNA reads TGCAGCGCACGAGGGGCAGAGACCCAGTACTTC. Protein: CSARGAETQYF.

The chain joins TRBV6-9 to TRBJ2-7; unclear D gene. Germline CDR1 and CDR2: MNHGY and SVAAGI. The CDR3 extends over 14 amino acids. Trimming left V 4 bases short and J 2 bases short, with 12 bases between. DNA of the CDR3: TGTGCCAGCAGTTTGGCCAGGAACGCCTACGAGCAGTACTTC. It codes for CASSLARNAYEQYF.

The chain joins TRBV5-4 to TRBJ2-2; weak D call: TRBD2 (6 bases). The CDR3 runs to 14 residues. CDR1 is SGHNT, CDR2 YYREEE, per germline (reference sequence). V lost 4 bases and J 13 bases, leaving 20 bases between the germline ends. CDR3 in amino acids: CASSHDGGSRGLFF. Written as DNA, the CDR3 is TGTGCCAGCAGCCACGATGGGGGGAGCCGAGGGCTGTTTTTT. The full variable domain, completed using reference TRBV5-4 and TRBJ2-2, is ETGVTQSPTHLIKTRGQQVTLRCSSQSGHNTVSWYQQALGQGPQFIFQYYREEENGRGNFPPRFSGLQFPNYSSELNVNALELDDSALYLCASSHDGGSRGLFFGEGSRLTVL.

This clone was observed a single time. J is TRBJ1-3 and V is TRBV6-5; 7 bases agree with TRBD1. The V segment lost 6 bases and the J segment 4 bases; nucleotides outside the gene matches: 3. CDR3 length: 13 residues. Germline CDR1 and CDR2: MNHEY and SVGAGI. The CDR3 DNA reads as TGTGCCAGCAGAAAGACAGGGGGAAACACCATATATTTT. It encodes CASRKTGGNTIYF.

The chain has TRBV4-2 and TRBJ2-7; 7 bases line up with TRBD1. Looked up from germline, CDR1 is LGHNA and CDR2 is YNFKEQ. This CDR3 region has 14 residues. Trimming took 5 bases from V and 3 from J; bases not matched to a gene: 7. CDR3 bases: TGTGCCAGCAGCTCCCCGACAGGGAACTACGAGCAGTACTTC. This gives the protein CASSSPTGNYEQYF.

The chain carries TRBV4-1 and TRBJ1-4; D gene ambiguous. From germline, CDR1 is MGHRA and CDR2 YSYEKL. The CDR3 loop spans 12 amino acids. Trimming shortened V by 4 bases and J by 6 bases, and 6 bases separated the two germline ends. The CDR3 protein is CASSRPYEKLFF. CDR3 sequence (DNA): TGCGCCAGCAGCCGCCCGTATGAAAAACTGTTTTTT.

The rearrangement joins TRBV2 to TRBJ1-4; D remains ambiguous. CDR3 length: 14 amino acids. Germline CDR1 is SNHLY and CDR2 is FYNNEI. Trimming left V 3 bases short and J 7 bases short, with 12 bases between. The CDR3 bases are TGTGCCAGCAGTGAGAGTACTTCGAGTGAAAAACTGTTTTTT. The encoded protein is CASSESTSSEKLFF.

The V gene is TRBV25-1, the J gene TRBJ2-3, with 12 bases aligning to TRBD2. Trimming at V came to 5 bases and at J to 5 bases, leaving 5 bases not matched to a gene. Looked up from germline, CDR1 is MGHDK and CDR2 is SYGVNS. This CDR3 comprises 15 residues. The CDR3, as DNA: TGTGCCAGCAGTCTAGCGGGGGGGCTGCGAGATACGCAGTATTTT. Amino acids: CASSLAGGLRDTQYF.

The chain has TRBV5-4 and TRBJ2-2, with unresolved D. V was shortened by 1 base and J by 5 bases, with 9 bases between the two germline ends. This CDR3 has 14 residues. CDR1 is SGHNT, CDR2 YYREEE, per germline (reference sequence). CDR3 nucleotide sequence: TGTGCCAGCAGCTTGCAAGGACCAACCGGGGAGCTGTTTTTT. This codes for CASSLQGPTGELFF.

The V gene is TRBV5-1, the J gene TRBJ1-4; a weak D match, TRBD1 (5 bases). Germline CDR1 is SGHRS and CDR2 is YFSETQ. V lost 4 bases and J 0 bases, leaving 13 bases between the germline ends. This CDR3 contains 16 residues. CDR3 sequence: CASSAASGTTNEKLFF. The CDR3 nucleotides are TGCGCCAGCAGCGCAGCCTCAGGGACAACTAATGAAAAACTGTTTTTT.

The gene calls are TRBV7-2 and TRBJ2-3; no clear D gene. In germline, CDR1 is SGHTA, CDR2 FQGNSA. This CDR3 comprises 12 residues. Trimming removed 3 bases from V and 7 bases from J, with 8 bases in between. The CDR3 loop reads CASSLIANTQYF. The CDR3 coding sequence is TGTGCCAGCAGCTTGATAGCAAATACGCAGTATTTT.